The clone carrying this T cell receptor beta chain was counted at least ten times. The antigen is not known. Breast cancer patients provided tissue from their axillary draining lymph nodes. TCRdb reprocessed the multiplex PCR reads with MiXCR, giving one entry per CDR3 protein. The profile covers 140,000 to 150,000 distinct CDR3 sequences, with approximately 29% appearing a single time and about 2.5% taken by the ten largest. Germline assignment: CDR1 KGHSH and CDR2 LQKENI. The germline V and J ends were trimmed by 0 bases and 8 bases, with 16 bases remaining between them. CDR3 size: 15 residues. The sample belongs to a study of breast tumors, draining lymph nodes, adjacent tissues. Findings and limits, study-wide: Luminal-like breast cancer showed significantly higher tumor–nontumor repertoire similarity than basal-like.

The sequence was obtained from a female donor with breast cancer. Some clones in this sample may be carry-over from other donors' samples. V usage is TRBV18 and J usage is TRBJ1-2; a possible D gene is TRBD1 (5 bases). Sequencing used axillary lymph node tissue. The CDR3 spells CASSPPEGDSIGYTF. For the CDR3, the DNA is TGTGCCAGCTCACCACCGGAAGGGGATAGTATCGGCTACACCTTC.